These 28 T cell receptor beta chains were sequenced from one sample in a study of technical replicates of blood from several donors. Assay used: immunoSEQ multiplex PCR; TCRdb lists only in-frame clones, some missing. The sample records around 76,000 clones, 90% to 95% being singletons. Sequenced: T cells isolated from PBMCs. The receptors derive from a human donor in good health.

This clone was detected only once. V and J are TRBV9 and TRBJ2-3; D is perhaps TRBD1 (5 bases). V lost 0 bases, J lost 2 bases, and 7 bases lay in between. The CDR3 contains 14 residues. The V gene's germline CDR1 is SGDLS and CDR2 YYNGEE. The DNA for the CDR3 is TGTGCCAGCAGCGTAGCCAGGGACACAGATACGCAGTATTTT. It encodes CASSVARDTDTQYF.

V is TRBV5-1 and J is TRBJ1-2; 11 nucleotides align to TRBD1. With 4 bases clipped from V and 4 bases from J, the junction kept 6 bases outside the gene matches. CDR3 length equals 15 residues. Per the germline V gene, CDR1 is SGHRS and CDR2 is YFSETQ. In DNA, the CDR3 is TGCGCCAGCAGCCCGGGACAGGGGGGATCCTATGGCTACACCTTC. Translated, it gives CASSPGQGGSYGYTF.

This sequence joins TRBV21-1 and TRBJ2-1; TRBD2, the table's D call, lacks a check against the DNA. TRBV21-1 counts as a pseudogene. The CDR3 length is 18 residues. CDR3 in amino acids: CASSKEGLAGGVLNEQFF. The CDR3 DNA is TGTGCCAGCAGCAAAGAGGGCCTAGCGGGAGGGGTACTCAATGAGCAGTTCTTC.

This clone was counted a few times. The gene calls are TRBV11-2 and TRBJ1-5, with unresolved D. The V and J ends lost 5 bases and 6 bases respectively, with 8 bases between them. CDR3 length: 12 residues. Germline CDR1 reads SGHAT; CDR2 reads FQNNGV. This CDR3 is CASSLPGQPQHF. Written as DNA, the CDR3 is TGTGCCAGCAGCCTCCCGGGTCAGCCCCAGCATTTT.

The V call is TRBV19, the J call TRBJ2-3, with 11 bases lining up with TRBD2. The CDR3 length is 18 residues. Losses at the gene ends were 7 bases for V and 0 bases for J; bases not matched to a gene: 12. From germline, CDR1 is LNHDA and CDR2 SQIVND (reference sequence). DNA of the CDR3: TGTGCCAGTACTCGGGCCCGACTAGCGGGGTCTAGCACAGATACGCAGTATTTT. Residues: CASTRARLAGSSTDTQYF.

The chain carries TRBV19 and TRBJ1-1; D not resolved. The V end was cut by 2 bases, the J end by 8 bases, with 27 bases between. Germline values: CDR1 LNHDA, CDR2 SQIVND (reference sequence). The CDR3 sequence is 18 residues long. The CDR3 protein is CASSIRRPWRNGPKEAFF. The CDR3 DNA reads TGTGCCAGTAGTATAAGGCGGCCGTGGAGGAACGGACCCAAAGAAGCTTTCTTT.

As DNA, the CDR3 is TGTGCCAGCCGAGCCGGGACTAGCGGGGGGGAGGGTCCAGAGACCCAGTACTTC. Translating gives CASRAGTSGGEGPETQYF. The chain links TRBV4-2 to TRBJ2-5; 16 bases are shared with TRBD2. Trimming at V came to 8 bases and at J to 4 bases, leaving 13 bases not matched to a gene. In germline, CDR1 is LGHNA, CDR2 YNFKEQ. The CDR3 runs 18 residues.

The chain has TRBV7-9 and TRBJ2-7; D unresolved. CDR3 length: 12 amino acids. Per germline, CDR1 SEHNR and CDR2 FQNEAQ (reference sequence). Trimming cost V 4 bases and J 3 bases, with 7 bases left between them. The CDR3 loop is CASSSGRYEQYF. The DNA for the CDR3 is TGTGCCAGCAGCTCCGGTCGCTACGAGCAGTACTTC. Full variable domain (remainder filled in from reference TRBV7-9 and TRBJ2-7): DTGVSQNPRHKITKRGQNVTFRCDPISEHNRLYWYRQTLGQGPEFLTYFQNEAQLEKSRLLSDRFSAERPKGSFSTLEIQRTEQGDSAMYLCASSSGRYEQYFGPGTRLTVT.

This sequence joins TRBV15 and TRBJ2-2; 8 bases align to TRBD2. Germline CDR1 and CDR2: LNHNV and YYDKDF (reference sequence). The CDR3 consists of 16 residues. Unmatched junction bases numbered 15, after V lost 5 bases and J lost 10 bases. CDR3 coding DNA: TGTGCCACCAGCTCGCCTCGGGGACTACTAGCGGAGGAGCTGTTTTTT. Residues: CATSSPRGLLAEELFF.

This rearrangement joins TRBV30 to TRBJ2-3; TRBD1 might be the D (6 bases). Germline-derived CDR1 and CDR2 are GTSNPN and SVGIG (reference sequence). Trimming left V 4 bases short and J 2 bases short, with 19 bases between. The CDR3 spans 16 residues. The CDR3 sequence is CAWTPPTGPPTDTQYF. CDR3 DNA: TGTGCCTGGACCCCTCCTACAGGGCCCCCCACAGATACGCAGTATTTT. Complete variable domain (other parts from reference TRBV30 and TRBJ2-3): SQTIHQWPATLVQPVGSPLSLECTVEGTSNPNLYWYRQAAGRGLQLLFYSVGIGQISSEVPQNLSASRPQDRQFILSSKKLLLSDSGFYLCAWTPPTGPPTDTQYFGPGTRLTVL.

The V gene is TRBV4-1, the J gene TRBJ2-2; D gene unclear. The CDR3 sequence is 17 residues long. Germline CDR1 and CDR2: MGHRA and YSYEKL. The ends were cut back, 0 bases at V and 0 bases at J, with 11 bases in the middle. The DNA for the CDR3 is TGCGCCAGCAGCCAAGAGGCTAGGTCTGCGAACACCGGGGAGCTGTTTTTT. Protein product: CASSQEARSANTGELFF.

The chain couples TRBV28 to TRBJ1-2; no clear D gene. V was pared by 3 bases and J by 5 bases, with 19 bases between. From germline, CDR1 is MDHEN and CDR2 SYDVKM. The CDR3 is 16 residues long. The CDR3: CASSFPAAAARYGYTF. In DNA, the CDR3 is TGTGCCAGCAGTTTCCCGGCGGCCGCCGCCCGGTATGGCTACACCTTC.

V usage is TRBV4-2 and J usage is TRBJ2-1; TRBD2 aligns across 7 bases. In germline, CDR1 is LGHNA, CDR2 YNFKEQ. The CDR3 covers 13 residues. V was clipped by 4 bases and J by 8 bases; unmatched bases: 5. The CDR3: CASSLGRSHEQFF. CDR3 in DNA: TGTGCCAGCAGCCTCGGGAGGAGCCATGAGCAGTTCTTC.

This chain links TRBV2 with TRBJ2-5; 9 bases match TRBD2. With 6 bases clipped from V and 2 bases from J, the junction kept 7 bases outside the gene matches. Germline V gene sequence: CDR1 SNHLY, CDR2 FYNNEI. This CDR3 has 15 residues. The CDR3 spells CASRLAGGIQETQYF. In DNA form, the CDR3 reads TGTGCCAGCAGGCTGGCGGGGGGGATTCAAGAGACCCAGTACTTC.

This clone occurred once. The J gene is TRBJ2-1, the V gene TRBV10-2, with 8 bases aligning to TRBD1. Unmatched junction bases numbered 12, after V lost 6 bases and J lost 8 bases. The CDR3 is 15 amino acids. Per the germline V gene, CDR1 is WSHSY and CDR2 is SAAADI. The CDR3 nucleotides are TGCGCCAGCAGGCGACAGGGGAACCCTACGGATGAGCAGTTCTTC. Translation: CASRRQGNPTDEQFF.

The V call is TRBV2, the J call TRBJ1-5; TRBD1 matches at 8 bases. The J segment lost 4 bases and the V segment lost 4 bases, leaving 3 bases of the junction unmatched. The CDR3 is made up of 14 amino acids. Germline CDR1 is SNHLY and CDR2 is FYNNEI. CDR3: CASSVDRVNQPQHF. CDR3 bases: TGTGCCAGCAGTGTGGACAGGGTGAATCAGCCCCAGCATTTT.

This clone was seen only a few times. V gene TRBV19 combines with J gene TRBJ1-2, with D possibly being TRBD1 (5 bases). V was cut by 7 bases and J by 3 bases, with 12 bases left in between. The CDR3 contains 13 residues. Germline V gene lookup returns CDR1 LNHDA and CDR2 SQIVND (reference sequence). CDR3 sequence: CASTPQGYYGYTF. The CDR3 nucleotides read TGTGCCAGTACCCCTCAGGGCTACTATGGCTACACCTTC.

The rearrangement links TRBV7-3 to TRBJ2-5; 7 bases agree with TRBD2. CDR3 length equals 15 residues. The germline CDR1 and CDR2 sequences are SGHTA and FQGTGA. Trimming at V came to 2 bases and at J to 4 bases, leaving 7 bases not matched to a gene. CDR3 in DNA: TGTGCCAGCAGCTTAGGGGGGGGGATAGGAGAGACCCAGTACTTC. Protein sequence: CASSLGGGIGETQYF.

V gene TRBV6-1 combines with J gene TRBJ2-7; D ambiguous. The germline V and J ends were trimmed by 4 bases and 3 bases, with 10 bases remaining between them. The germline V gene has CDR1 MNHNS and CDR2 SASEGT. This CDR3 has 13 residues. The CDR3 is CASSGSLYYEQYF. CDR3 DNA sequence: TGTGCCAGCAGTGGATCCCTATACTACGAGCAGTACTTC.

V is TRBV4-1 and J is TRBJ2-3, with 14 bases lining up with TRBD2. The CDR3 spans 21 residues. The germline V gene encodes CDR1 MGHRA and CDR2 YSYEKL. Trimming removed 4 bases from V and 2 bases from J; junction bases left unmatched: 17. CDR3 in amino acids: CASSRRGAWTSGGTTTDTQYF. The CDR3 bases are TGCGCCAGCAGCCGAAGAGGGGCCTGGACTAGCGGGGGGACAACCACAGATACGCAGTATTTT.

The chain is built from TRBV11-2 and TRBJ2-2; a possible D gene is TRBD1 (5 bases). Per the germline V gene, CDR1 is SGHAT and CDR2 is FQNNGV. This CDR3 has 14 amino acids. Trimming left V 5 bases short and J 3 bases short, with 10 bases between. The CDR3 region is CASSQDTYTGELFF. DNA of the CDR3: TGTGCCAGCAGCCAGGACACTTACACCGGGGAGCTGTTTTTT. The complete variable domain, with remaining parts taken from reference TRBV11-2 and TRBJ2-2, reads EAGVAQSPRYKIIEKRQSVAFWCNPISGHATLYWYQQILGQGPKLLIQFQNNGVVDDSQLPKDRFSAERLKGVDSTLKIQPAKLEDSAVYLCASSQDTYTGELFFGEGSRLTVL.

The chain combines TRBV14 with TRBJ2-7; a weak D match, TRBD1 (6 bases). V was shortened by 3 bases and J by 0 bases, with 12 bases between the two germline ends. CDR1 is SGHDN and CDR2 is FVKESK in the germline V gene. The CDR3 runs 15 residues. The CDR3: CASSHSRDNSYEQYF. The CDR3 bases are TGTGCCAGCAGCCATTCCCGGGACAACTCCTACGAGCAGTACTTC.

Remarks on this clone: The same CDR3 also results from other DNA sequences found in this sample. The V call is TRBV7-6, the J call TRBJ2-7; 7 bases map to TRBD2. The J segment lost 3 bases and the V segment lost 0 bases, leaving 5 bases of the junction unmatched. This CDR3 spans 15 amino acids. Per the germline V gene, CDR1 is SGHVS and CDR2 is FNYEAQ. This CDR3 is CASSLAGGGSYEQYF. The CDR3 DNA reads as TGTGCCAGCAGCTTAGCCGGGGGAGGGAGCTACGAGCAGTACTTC.

This clone showed up just a few times. Here the CDR3 reads CASSLVASGELFF. DNA for the CDR3: TGTGCCAGCAGCTTGGTAGCGTCCGGGGAGCTGTTTTTT. The chain has TRBV5-4 and TRBJ2-2, with D possibly matching TRBD2 (5 bases). The V gene's germline CDR1 is SGHNT and CDR2 YYREEE (reference sequence). The CDR3 contains 13 residues. Trimming stripped 0 bases from V and 6 bases from J, with 6 bases between. The complete variable domain, with remaining parts taken from reference TRBV5-4 and TRBJ2-2, reads ETGVTQSPTHLIKTRGQQVTLRCSSQSGHNTVSWYQQALGQGPQFIFQYYREEENGRGNFPPRFSGLQFPNYSSELNVNALELDDSALYLCASSLVASGELFFGEGSRLTVL.

This chain links TRBV18 with TRBJ2-7; 7 positions match TRBD1. The CDR3 spans 14 residues. Germline loops: CDR1 KGHSH, CDR2 LQKENI. J lost 3 bases, V lost 3 bases, and 5 bases had no gene match. The CDR3 sequence: CASSPPGQFYEQYF. CDR3 in DNA: TGTGCCAGCTCACCCCCGGGACAGTTCTACGAGCAGTACTTC.

This sequence joins TRBV6-5 and TRBJ2-5; a possible D gene is TRBD1 (7 bases). V lost 2 bases to trimming and J lost 5 bases, with 18 bases between them. Germline V gene lookup returns CDR1 MNHEY and CDR2 SVGAGI. The CDR3 sequence is 16 residues long. This CDR3 is CASSYVGGGGRETQYF. DNA of the CDR3: TGTGCCAGCAGTTACGTAGGAGGGGGCGGACGGGAGACCCAGTACTTC.

Worth noting for this clone: Mismatch with germline at one junction end may stem from a read error. The V call is TRBV7-7, the J call TRBJ2-3, with D hard to call. This CDR3 has 14 residues. Germline V gene sequence: CDR1 SSHAT, CDR2 FNYEAQ (reference sequence). CDR3 DNA sequence: TGTGCTAGCAGCCTGGGCCCTGGCACAGATACGCAGTATTTT. It encodes CASSLGPGTDTQYF.

This clone came up a few times. The chain uses TRBV14 and TRBJ2-3; no reliable D call. This CDR3 spans 15 amino acids. The germline V and J ends were trimmed by 2 bases and 0 bases, with 9 bases remaining between them. Germline CDR1 is SGHDN and CDR2 is FVKESK. CDR3 amino acids: CASSQNSASTDTQYF. The CDR3 nucleotides read TGTGCCAGCAGCCAAAACAGTGCTAGCACAGATACGCAGTATTTT. Looking up the rest from reference TRBV14 and TRBJ2-3 gives the full variable domain: EAGVTQFPSHSVIEKGQTVTLRCDPISGHDNLYWYRRVMGKEIKFLLHFVKESKQDESGMPNNRFLAERTGGTYSTLKVQPAELEDSGVYFCASSQNSASTDTQYFGPGTRLTVL.